Each of the 5 T cell receptor beta chains below was sequenced from the same sample in a study of neurological immune-mediated disorders. TCRdb independently ran MiXCR on the 5' RACE reads; one entry per CDR3 protein. The sample contains tens of thousands of distinct CDR3 sequences, less than 2% of which appear only once. What was sequenced was PBMCs. The source is a woman aged 40-49 years with multiple sclerosis.

This clonotype has ten or more counts. The V and J genes are TRBV15 and TRBJ1-6; TRBD1 matches 7 bases. V lost 0 bases, J lost 9 bases, and 5 bases stayed unmatched. The CDR3 loop spans 15 amino acids. Germline values: CDR1 LNHNV, CDR2 YYDKDF (reference sequence). Written as DNA, the CDR3 is TGTGCCACCAGCAGAGATGCAGGGGGTGGTTCACCCCTCCACTTT. It specifies CATSRDAGGGSPLHF.

This clonotype came up many times. The gene calls are TRBV5-1 and TRBJ2-1; 11 nucleotides align to TRBD2. Germline V gene sequence: CDR1 SGHRS, CDR2 YFSETQ. Trimming took 2 bases from V and 4 from J; bases not matched to a gene: 2. This CDR3 has 15 residues. CDR3 sequence (DNA): TGCGCCAGCAGCTTCGGGACTAGCGGATACAATGAGCAGTTCTTC. Amino acid sequence: CASSFGTSGYNEQFF.

This clonotype was seen at least ten times. For the CDR3, the DNA is TGTGCCAGCAGCTCCAACGCACCAGGAACCGGGGAGCTGTTTTTT. This gives the protein CASSSNAPGTGELFF. V usage is TRBV11-2 and J usage is TRBJ2-2; D is ambiguous. CDR3 length: 15 amino acids. Germline V gene lookup returns CDR1 SGHAT and CDR2 FQNNGV. V gave up 4 bases and J gave up 5 bases, with 14 bases separating them.

In its sample, this clonotype was seen many times. The gene calls are TRBV7-9 and TRBJ1-2; 9 bases are a match to TRBD1. From germline, CDR1 is SEHNR and CDR2 FQNEAQ (reference sequence). V lost 5 bases and J lost 8; bases outside the gene matches: 9. The CDR3 is 14 amino acids. CDR3 sequence: CASSPGQGMWGYTF. The CDR3 DNA reads as TGTGCCAGCAGCCCCGGACAGGGGATGTGGGGCTACACCTTC.

This clonotype was counted at least ten times. The rearrangement links TRBV20-1 to TRBJ2-1; D is uncertain. V lost 1 base to trimming and J lost 4 bases, with 5 bases between them. The CDR3 totals 12 residues. In germline, CDR1 is DFQATT, CDR2 SNEGSKA (reference sequence). The CDR3 DNA reads TGCAGTGCTAGAGTAATGTACAATGAGCAGTTCTTC. As protein: CSARVMYNEQFF.